Listed here are 29 T cell receptor beta chains from one sample, sequenced in a study of T cell responses to AZD1222 COVID-19 vaccine. Clones were read by immunoSEQ multiplex PCR, and TCRdb kept only the in-frame ones, dropping some. The top ten hold about 21% of the sample, which has about 50,000 clones, approximately 89% seen once. The source material was peripheral blood, sampled on day 0 of MenACWY control vaccination. All receptors come from an adult in good health.

The rearrangement uses TRBV7-9 and TRBJ2-2; tentative D call: TRBD2 (5 bases). Germline CDR1 SEHNR, CDR2 FQNEAQ (reference sequence). This CDR3 comprises 14 residues. V was cut by 5 bases and J by 4 bases, with 11 bases left in between. CDR3 bases: TGTGCCAGCAGCCAGAGGGTGAGCACCGGGGAGCTGTTTTTT. Translating gives CASSQRVSTGELFF.

The chain couples TRBV10-3 to TRBJ1-6, with TRBD1 as a possible D gene (5 bases). This CDR3 has 13 residues. CDR1 and CDR2 from the germline V gene are ENHRY and SYGVKD. Deletions cut 6 bases from V and 12 bases from J, with 15 bases between. The CDR3 region is CAIREGTTQPLHF. CDR3 coding DNA: TGTGCCATCAGAGAAGGGACCACCCAACCCCTCCACTTT.

CDR3 sequence reads: CASSRPTSPQHF. The CDR3, as DNA: TGTGCCAGCAGCCGCCCGACAAGTCCCCAGCATTTT. The chain uses TRBV6-2 or TRBV6-3 and TRBJ1-5; the D is unclear. Germline CDR1 and CDR2: MNHEY and SVGEGT. V was cut by 6 bases and J by 10 bases, with 13 bases left in between. The CDR3 has 12 amino acids.

J is TRBJ2-1 and V is TRBV7-9; TRBD2 agrees at 14 bases. After removal of 2 bases from V and 6 bases from J, the junction contained 12 bases not matched to a gene. Germline CDR1 is SEHNR and CDR2 is FQNEAQ (reference sequence). This CDR3 comprises 19 residues. The CDR3, as DNA: TGTGCCAGCAGCTTAAAGGAGTCCGGGACTAGCGGGAGTCGCAATGAGCAGTTCTTC. Translated, it gives CASSLKESGTSGSRNEQFF. Based on the CDR3 plus reference TRBV7-9 and TRBJ2-1, the full variable domain is DTGVSQNPRHKITKRGQNVTFRCDPISEHNRLYWYRQTLGQGPEFLTYFQNEAQLEKSRLLSDRFSAERPKGSFSTLEIQRTEQGDSAMYLCASSLKESGTSGSRNEQFFGPGTRLTVL.

This rearrangement joins TRBV18 to TRBJ1-3; D perhaps matches TRBD1 (6 bases). This CDR3 spans 14 amino acids. Deletions cut 2 bases from V and 1 base from J, with 6 bases between. CDR1 and CDR2 from the germline V gene are KGHSH and LQKENI. The CDR3 is CASSPTGSGNTIYF. The CDR3 coding sequence is TGTGCCAGCTCACCAACAGGGTCTGGAAACACCATATATTTT.

This chain connects TRBV15 to TRBJ1-5, with D unclear. CDR1 and CDR2 from the germline V gene are LNHNV and YYDKDF (reference sequence). Trimming took 4 bases from V and 2 from J, leaving 6 bases between them. The CDR3 extends over 13 amino acids. CDR3 sequence: CATSIGGNQPQHF. The CDR3 DNA reads TGTGCCACCAGCATCGGGGGCAATCAGCCCCAGCATTTT.

CDR3 residues: CASSRGLAEAYEQYF. CDR3 coding DNA: TGCGCCAGCAGCCGAGGACTAGCGGAGGCCTACGAGCAGTACTTC. The genes are TRBV5-1 and TRBJ2-7; TRBD2 matches 10 bases. The V and J ends lost 4 bases and 2 bases, in that order; junction bases with no gene match: 6. Germline V gene sequence: CDR1 SGHRS, CDR2 YFSETQ. This CDR3 region has 15 residues.

V is TRBV7-3 and J is TRBJ2-1, with TRBD1 as a possible D gene (6 bases). This CDR3 has 14 amino acids. Germline CDR1 is SGHTA and CDR2 is FQGTGA. Trimming removed 4 bases at V and 9 bases at J, with 16 bases between. Here the CDR3 reads CASSSLGQMGEQFF. CDR3 coding DNA: TGTGCCAGCAGCTCACTAGGACAGATGGGTGAGCAGTTCTTC.

The chain employs TRBV7-8 and TRBJ2-1; 15 bases are a match to TRBD2. There are 18 residues in the CDR3. The germline gives CDR1 SGHVS, CDR2 FQNEAQ. Germline trimming cut 1 base from V and 7 bases from J; bases unmatched to any gene: 8. The CDR3 DNA follows: TGTGCCAGCAGCTTAGGGACTAGCGGGAGGGCCTGGCCGAATGAGCAGTTCTTC. It encodes CASSLGTSGRAWPNEQFF.

A remark on this clone: This CDR3 is also generated by other DNA sequences in the sample. The chain has TRBV5-1 and TRBJ1-5; D unresolved. This CDR3 has 14 amino acids. V was trimmed by 0 bases and J by 3 bases, leaving 7 bases between them. Germline V gives CDR1 SGHRS, CDR2 YFSETQ. As DNA, the CDR3 is TGCGCCAGCAGCTTGGACAGCCCCAATCAGCCCCAGCATTTT. As protein: CASSLDSPNQPQHF.

The chain recombines TRBV5-1 with TRBJ1-5; D is unclear. V was clipped by 2 bases and J by 5 bases, with 8 bases between them. The CDR3 runs to 13 residues. From germline, CDR1 is SGHRS and CDR2 YFSETQ. Here the CDR3 reads CASSFEGDQPQHF. The CDR3 DNA reads TGCGCCAGCAGCTTTGAAGGCGATCAGCCCCAGCATTTT.

The V and J genes are TRBV5-1 and TRBJ1-4; D is undetermined. CDR3 length: 14 amino acids. CDR1 and CDR2 from the germline V gene are SGHRS and YFSETQ. Trimming took off 2 bases at V and 5 bases at J, with 10 bases between the two ends. The CDR3 nucleotides read TGCGCCAGCAGCTTCGGCCGGGAGAATGAAAAACTGTTTTTT. It is translated as CASSFGRENEKLFF.

The chain employs TRBV5-4 and TRBJ2-5; 11 bases are shared with TRBD2. V was clipped by 3 bases and J by 5 bases; unmatched bases: 6. The CDR3 loop spans 15 amino acids. Germline V gives CDR1 SGHNT, CDR2 YYREEE (reference sequence). The CDR3 reads CASSSRTSGRETQYF. The CDR3, as DNA: TGTGCCAGCAGCTCTAGGACTAGCGGGCGGGAGACCCAGTACTTC. Supplemented by reference TRBV5-4 and TRBJ2-5, the full variable domain reads ETGVTQSPTHLIKTRGQQVTLRCSSQSGHNTVSWYQQALGQGPQFIFQYYREEENGRGNFPPRFSGLQFPNYSSELNVNALELDDSALYLCASSSRTSGRETQYFGPGTRLLVL.

The rearrangement links TRBV7-2 to TRBJ2-1, with TRBD2 as a possible D gene (5 bases). Trimming pared 4 bases from V and 10 bases from J, leaving 14 bases between. This CDR3 has 13 residues. Germline V gives CDR1 SGHTA, CDR2 FQGNSA. The CDR3 nucleotides are TGTGCCAGCAGCTACGACTATCGAGCGGAGCAGTTCTTC. It specifies CASSYDYRAEQFF.

The chain has TRBV19 and TRBJ1-1, with 7 bases that match TRBD1. Germline CDR1 is LNHDA and CDR2 is SQIVND (reference sequence). Trimming at V came to 0 bases and at J to 4 bases, leaving 11 bases not matched to a gene. CDR3 length: 17 amino acids. CDR3 nucleotide sequence: TGTGCCAGTAGTATAGATCCGACAGGGTGGGGCGGCACTGAAGCTTTCTTT. This gives the protein CASSIDPTGWGGTEAFF.

The rearrangement uses TRBV18 and TRBJ1-6; D gene uncertain. There are 17 residues in the CDR3. The V gene lost 10 bases and the J gene lost 8 bases, with 27 bases spanning the gap. Germline CDR1 and CDR2: KGHSH and LQKENI. CDR3 in amino acids: CATSGNPPAHGDSPLHF. For the CDR3, the DNA is TGTGCCACCTCCGGCAACCCTCCGGCACACGGGGATTCACCCCTCCACTTT. Together with reference TRBV18 and TRBJ1-6, the CDR3 gives the full variable domain: NAGVMQNPRHLVRRRGQEARLRCSPMKGHSHVYWYRQLPEEGLKFMVYLQKENIIDESGMPKERFSAEFPKEGPSILRIQQVVRGDSAAYFCATSGNPPAHGDSPLHFGNGTRLTVT.

The genes are TRBV14 and TRBJ2-6, with no clear D. From germline, CDR1 is SGHDN and CDR2 FVKESK. V was cut by 5 bases and J by 3 bases, with 8 bases left in between. The length of the CDR3 is 14 residues. The CDR3 DNA is TGTGCCAGCAGCTTGGTGAGTGGGGCCAACGTCCTGACTTTC. This sequence encodes CASSLVSGANVLTF.

The chain couples TRBV15 to TRBJ2-1, with 9 bases aligning to TRBD1. V lost 5 bases and J lost 0; bases outside the gene matches: 5. The CDR3 consists of 16 residues. Per the germline V gene, CDR1 is LNHNV and CDR2 is YYDKDF (reference sequence). CDR3 DNA: TGTGCCACCAGCCCCGGGACAGGGAGCTCCTACAATGAGCAGTTCTTC. This codes for CATSPGTGSSYNEQFF.

This chain links TRBV28 with TRBJ1-2; D perhaps matches TRBD1 (6 bases). The CDR3 spans 14 residues. The germline gives CDR1 MDHEN, CDR2 SYDVKM. V was clipped by 4 bases and J by 5 bases, with 14 bases between them. CDR3 DNA sequence: TGTGCCAGCAGTTCCGGGACATCCCTTTATGGCTACACCTTC. Its protein product is CASSSGTSLYGYTF.

The gene calls are TRBV6-2 or TRBV6-3 and TRBJ1-4; 11 bases agree with TRBD1. Per the germline V gene, CDR1 is MNHEY and CDR2 is SVGEGT. This CDR3 comprises 16 residues. The V segment lost 6 bases and the J segment 3 bases; nucleotides outside the gene matches: 6. CDR3 in DNA: TGTGCCAGCAGCCACGGACAGGGGGCACCTAATGAAAAACTGTTTTTT. It translates to CASSHGQGAPNEKLFF.

This chain connects TRBV6-6 to TRBJ2-7; 7 bases line up with TRBD1. CDR1 MNHNY and CDR2 SVGAGI come from the germline V gene (reference sequence). This CDR3 contains 15 residues. J gave up 2 bases and V 5 bases, and 9 bases lay outside the gene matches. CDR3 protein: CASSTGTALTYEQYF. In DNA, the CDR3 is TGTGCCAGCAGTACGGGGACAGCCTTAACCTACGAGCAGTACTTC.

Comment on this clone: Other DNA variants within this sample encode the same CDR3. The rearrangement links TRBV7-2 to TRBJ2-7; the D is unclear. This CDR3 region has 13 residues. V lost 0 bases and J 0 bases, leaving 3 bases between the germline ends. CDR1 is SGHTA and CDR2 is FQGNSA in the germline V gene. For the CDR3, the DNA is TGTGCCAGCAGCTTAGCGACCTCCTACGAGCAGTACTTC. Its protein is CASSLATSYEQYF.

The CDR3 region is CASSPGFGANVLTF. In DNA, the CDR3 is TGTGCCAGCAGCCCGGGCTTTGGGGCCAACGTCCTGACTTTC. The chain combines TRBV16 with TRBJ2-6; D remains unclear. Trimming stripped 4 bases from V and 3 bases from J, with 7 bases between. From germline, CDR1 is KGHSY and CDR2 FQNENV. The CDR3 extends over 14 amino acids.

The chain recombines TRBV5-1 with TRBJ1-3, with TRBD1 matching over 10 bases. J gave up 1 base and V 0 bases, and 13 bases lay outside the gene matches. CDR1 and CDR2 from the germline V gene are SGHRS and YFSETQ. The CDR3 runs to 20 residues. DNA of the CDR3: TGCGCCAGCAGCTTGGTCTCCCAAGAATGGGGACAGGGGTCTGGAAACACCATATATTTT. It translates to CASSLVSQEWGQGSGNTIYF.

The CDR3 region is CSVRLAGGIYEQYF. CDR3 DNA: TGCAGCGTAAGATTAGCGGGAGGGATATACGAGCAGTACTTC. The rearrangement joins TRBV29-1 to TRBJ2-7; TRBD2 matches 11 bases. Per the germline V gene, CDR1 is SQVTM and CDR2 is ANQGSEA. This CDR3 region has 14 residues. Trimming removed 6 bases from V and 4 bases from J; junction bases left unmatched: 8.

This chain joins TRBV28 and TRBJ1-6; D gene unclear. There are 13 residues in the CDR3. Trimming stripped 7 bases from V and 5 bases from J, with 9 bases between. The germline V gene encodes CDR1 MDHEN and CDR2 SYDVKM. The CDR3: CASTPHNNSPLHF. CDR3 DNA sequence: TGTGCCAGCACCCCTCATAATAATTCACCCCTCCACTTT.

This clone has just a few counts. The chain recombines TRBV7-2 with TRBJ2-7, with D perhaps matching TRBD1 (6 bases). CDR1 and CDR2 from the germline V gene are SGHTA and FQGNSA. The CDR3 loop spans 15 amino acids. Trimming took 4 bases from V and 1 from J, leaving 14 bases between them. The CDR3 protein is CASSSRDTISYEQYF. CDR3 sequence (DNA): TGTGCCAGCAGCTCCCGGGACACCATTTCCTACGAGCAGTACTTC.

The V gene is TRBV18, the J gene TRBJ1-2, with 8 bases matching TRBD1. CDR3 length: 16 residues. Trimming took 3 bases from V and 4 from J; bases not matched to a gene: 10. From germline, CDR1 is KGHSH and CDR2 LQKENI. This CDR3 is CASSPLSGQGGYGYTF. The CDR3 nucleotides read TGTGCCAGCTCACCTCTGTCCGGACAGGGCGGCTATGGCTACACCTTC.

J is TRBJ1-5 and V is TRBV13; 7 bases match TRBD1. Germline V CDR1 and CDR2: PRHDT, FYEKMQ (reference sequence). Trimming took 4 bases from V and 7 from J; bases not matched to a gene: 4. The CDR3 is 13 residues long. CDR3 region: CASSSQGIQPQHF. The CDR3 nucleotides read TGTGCCAGCAGCTCACAGGGGATCCAGCCCCAGCATTTT.